This TCR beta chain was profiled in a study of read filtering for tumor transcriptome and immune sequencing. At the level of the study: TCR-mapped reads were about 4 to 11 million with IR-seq versus about 80 to 1273 with RNA-seq.

The sample holds many counts of this clonotype. Its antigen is as yet unknown. From 300 to 400 ng of RNA, a library with molecular barcoded alpha/delta and beta/gamma adaptors was made. TCRdb re-called the reads with MiXCR, one entry per CDR3 protein. Seen here are about 58,000 distinct CDR3 sequences, over 9% observed once, and the top ten hold more than 15%. V was clipped by 2 bases and J by 4 bases, with 9 bases between them. From germline, CDR1 is SGHTA and CDR2 FQGNSA. This CDR3 is built from 14 residues. Study-level points and caveats: This fraction held mixed bone marrow immune cells after CD138-negative sorting.

Input material: a population of CD138-negative cells sorted from bone marrow. The chain uses TRBV7-2 and TRBJ1-5; D is uncertain. The clonotype originates from a donor aged 40 or over with multiple myeloma. CDR3 loop: CASSLYGVNQPQHF. CDR3 sequence (DNA): TGTGCCAGCAGCTTATACGGGGTTAATCAGCCCCAGCATTTT. Full variable domain (outside the CDR3, taken from reference TRBV7-2 and TRBJ1-5): GAGVSQSPSNKVTEKGKDVELRCDPISGHTALYWYRQSLGQGLEFLIYFQGNSAPDKSGLPSDRFSAERTGGSVSTLTIQRTQQEDSAVYLCASSLYGVNQPQHFGDGTRLSIL.